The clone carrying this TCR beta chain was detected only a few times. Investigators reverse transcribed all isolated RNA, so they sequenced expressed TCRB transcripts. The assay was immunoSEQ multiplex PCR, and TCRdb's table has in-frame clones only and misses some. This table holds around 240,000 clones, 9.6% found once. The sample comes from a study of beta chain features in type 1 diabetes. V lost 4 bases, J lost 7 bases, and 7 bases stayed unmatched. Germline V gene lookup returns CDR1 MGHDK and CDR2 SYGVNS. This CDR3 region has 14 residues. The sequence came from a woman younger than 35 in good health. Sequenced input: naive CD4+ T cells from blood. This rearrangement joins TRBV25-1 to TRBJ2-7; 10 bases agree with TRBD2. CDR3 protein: CASSAAGGRREQYF. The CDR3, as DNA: TGTGCCAGCAGTGCAGCGGGGGGGCGTCGGGAGCAGTACTTC.